These T cell receptor beta chains were read from a single sample in a study of T cells in tumors after PD-1 blockade. Using immunoSEQ multiplex PCR, the repertoire was profiled, and TCRdb retains in-frame clones only, with some absent. Of fewer than 50,000 clones listed, about 85% are singletons. The sample consisted of PBMCs, taken before anti-PD-1 treatment. All receptors come from a human donor with basal cell carcinoma. CDR3s include the opening cysteine and the closing phenylalanine or tryptophan. D genes are given only for firm matches. Only some rows state a clone size, as once, few, many or a class for expanded clones.

j_call clone_size d_call v_call cdr3_aa cdr3_nt
TRBJ2-1 . TRBD2 TRBV27 CASSPGTSGGATYNEQFF TGTGCCAGCAGTCCCGGGACTAGCGGGGGGGCTACCTACAATGAGCAGTTCTTC
TRBJ1-2 once TRBD1 TRBV6-6 CASSSNPGTVYGYTF TGTGCCAGCAGTTCCAATCCCGGGACAGTCTATGGCTACACCTTC
TRBJ2-3 . . TRBV9 CASSAHGDQRPPDTQYF TGTGCCAGCAGCGCCCACGGGGACCAGCGGCCCCCAGATACGCAGTATTTT
TRBJ2-2 . TRBD1 TRBV7-7 CASSPGQGATGELFF TGTGCCAGCAGCCCGGGACAGGGGGCGACCGGGGAGCTGTTTTTT
TRBJ1-6 . . TRBV11-1 CASSSQVSGSPLHF TGTGCCAGCAGCTCACAGGTTTCAGGTTCACCCCTCCACTTT
TRBJ1-6 . . TRBV2 CASSGDLNSPLHF TGTGCCAGCAGTGGGGACCTTAATTCACCCCTCCACTTT
TRBJ1-3 . . TRBV6-5 CASSYNRDGSGNTIYF TGTGCCAGCAGTTACAATAGGGACGGATCTGGAAACACCATATATTTT
TRBJ1-1 few TRBD1 TRBV7-2 CASRPQGASTEAFF TGTGCCAGCAGGCCTCAGGGGGCGAGCACTGAAGCTTTCTTT
TRBJ1-2 . . TRBV7-2 CASSPLSGVGYGYTF TGTGCCAGCAGCCCGTTATCGGGGGTGGGGTATGGCTACACCTTC
TRBJ2-1 . . TRBV4-2 CASSPRGDNEQFF TGTGCCAGCAGCCCCAGGGGGGACAATGAGCAGTTCTTC
TRBJ1-6 few . TRBV7-9 CASSPPIGNSPLHF TGTGCCAGCAGCCCACCCATCGGCAATTCACCCCTCCACTTT
TRBJ2-3 . . TRBV7-2 CASSLAQSTDTQYF TGTGCCAGCAGCTTAGCCCAGTCCACAGATACGCAGTATTTT